Each of the 24 T cell receptor beta chains below was sequenced from the same sample in a study of T cell responses to AZD1222 COVID-19 vaccine. Repertoires were generated with immunoSEQ multiplex PCR, while TCRdb's copy carries only in-frame clones and drops some. The sample consists of some 80,000 clones, roughly 88% of them appearing once. The material was peripheral blood, obtained on day 0 of MenACWY control vaccination. The receptors stem from an adult in good health.

This clone has a single count. This chain links TRBV2 with TRBJ2-7; TRBD1 is a possible D gene (6 bases). Germline V lookup: CDR1 SNHLY, CDR2 FYNNEI. This CDR3 spans 14 amino acids. The ends were cut back, 3 bases at V and 1 base at J, with 10 bases in the middle. This CDR3 is CASSESQGSYEQYF. CDR3 nucleotides: TGTGCCAGCAGTGAGTCTCAGGGGTCCTACGAGCAGTACTTC.

The V gene is TRBV4-3, the J gene TRBJ1-2; D might be TRBD1 (6 bases). The germline V gene encodes CDR1 LGHNA and CDR2 YSLEER. V gave up 2 bases and J gave up 2 bases, with 18 bases separating them. The CDR3 is made up of 17 amino acids. The CDR3 loop reads CASSQSAGGEGNYGYTF. The CDR3 DNA reads TGCGCCAGCAGCCAAAGTGCTGGGGGCGAGGGAAACTATGGCTACACCTTC.

This sequence joins TRBV12-3 or TRBV12-4 and TRBJ1-5; D remains unclear. V was clipped by 5 bases and J by 3 bases, with 8 bases between them. CDR3 length: 13 residues. The CDR3 coding sequence is TGTGCCAGCAGTCACGACGCCAATCAGCCCCAGCATTTT. Encoded protein: CASSHDANQPQHF.

The chain is built from TRBV18 and TRBJ1-5; 9 bases map to TRBD1. V dropped 7 bases and J dropped 4; count of bases not matched to a gene: 11. Germline V gene lookup returns CDR1 KGHSH and CDR2 LQKENI. The CDR3 loop spans 16 amino acids. Here the CDR3 reads CASFTDWDRVNQPQHF. CDR3 DNA: TGTGCCAGCTTCACCGATTGGGACAGGGTAAATCAGCCCCAGCATTTT.

V gene TRBV7-2 combines with J gene TRBJ2-1, with D possibly TRBD2 on 6 matching bases. Germline-derived CDR1 and CDR2 are SGHTA and FQGNSA. Trimming took 3 bases from V and 4 from J, leaving 13 bases between them. This CDR3 spans 15 amino acids. CDR3 nucleotides: TGTGCCAGCAGCTTGCGCGGGAAAGCGTACAATGAGCAGTTCTTC. The encoded protein is CASSLRGKAYNEQFF. Combining the CDR3 with reference TRBV7-2 and TRBJ2-1 gives the whole variable domain GAGVSQSPSNKVTEKGKDVELRCDPISGHTALYWYRQSLGQGLEFLIYFQGNSAPDKSGLPSDRFSAERTGGSVSTLTIQRTQQEDSAVYLCASSLRGKAYNEQFFGPGTRLTVL.

This clone has a handful of counts. The DNA for the CDR3 is TGCGCCACCGATACTGTCACAGATACGCAGTATTTT. This encodes CATDTVTDTQYF. The genes are TRBV23-1 and TRBJ2-3; D remains unclear. TRBV23-1 is marked as an open reading frame, function uncertain. V lost 10 bases, J lost 2 bases, and 10 bases lay in between. CDR3 length: 12 amino acids.

V usage is TRBV15 and J usage is TRBJ1-3, with unresolved D. The germline V and J ends were trimmed by 0 bases and 2 bases, with 8 bases remaining between them. The CDR3 spans 15 residues. Germline loops: CDR1 LNHNV, CDR2 YYDKDF (reference sequence). CDR3 bases: TGTGCCACCAGCAGAGAAAAGTTCCCTGGAAACACCATATATTTT. The encoded protein is CATSREKFPGNTIYF.

The chain combines TRBV20-1 with TRBJ1-2; unclear D gene. Trimming shortened V by 3 bases and J by 7 bases, and 9 bases separated the two germline ends. CDR3 length: 11 residues. Per the germline V gene, CDR1 is DFQATT and CDR2 is SNEGSKA (reference sequence). In DNA form, the CDR3 reads TGCAGTGCTAGTCCCCTCTTTGGCTACACCTTC. It specifies CSASPLFGYTF.

The rearrangement joins TRBV6-5 to TRBJ1-2; D unclear. From germline, CDR1 is MNHEY and CDR2 SVGAGI. The CDR3 is 12 amino acids. V lost 5 bases and J lost 3, with 7 bases in between. The CDR3 DNA sequence: TGTGCCAGCAGTACACATGACTATGGCTACACCTTC. It yields the protein CASSTHDYGYTF.

The genes are TRBV7-9 and TRBJ1-1, with a tentative D call TRBD1 (5 bases). This CDR3 is 13 amino acids long. V lost 3 bases and J lost 11, with 16 bases in between. Germline V gives CDR1 SEHNR, CDR2 FQNEAQ (reference sequence). The chain's CDR3 is CASSLGTAPSAFF. The CDR3 bases are TGTGCCAGCAGCTTGGGGACCGCTCCTAGTGCTTTCTTT.

CDR3 sequence: CASSFHREASTDTQYF. In nucleotides, the CDR3 is TGCGCCAGCAGCTTCCATCGGGAAGCTAGCACAGATACGCAGTATTTT. The J gene is TRBJ2-3, the V gene TRBV5-1, with TRBD2 as a possible D gene (5 bases). Germline loops: CDR1 SGHRS, CDR2 YFSETQ. The CDR3 consists of 16 residues. The V and J ends lost 2 bases and 0 bases respectively, with 13 bases between them.

This clone was seen more than once but under ten times. This chain uses TRBV2 with TRBJ2-7, with D tentatively TRBD1 or TRBD2 (5 bases each). The CDR3 runs to 14 residues. Germline lookup yields CDR1 SNHLY and CDR2 FYNNEI. V gave up 5 bases and J gave up 4 bases, with 15 bases separating them. The chain's CDR3 is CASSPPGSKYEQYF. Written as DNA, the CDR3 is TGTGCCAGCAGTCCCCCAGGGAGCAAATACGAGCAGTACTTC.

V is TRBV5-6 and J is TRBJ1-6; D gene unclear. V was shortened by 2 bases and J by 7 bases, with 10 bases between the two germline ends. The V gene's germline CDR1 is SGHDT and CDR2 YYEEEE. The CDR3 consists of 14 residues. CDR3: CASSFKRSNSPLHF. The CDR3 bases are TGTGCCAGCAGCTTTAAAAGGTCCAATTCACCCCTCCACTTT.

The chain links TRBV27 to TRBJ1-6, with 8 positions matching TRBD1. Germline trimming cut 5 bases from V and 9 bases from J; bases unmatched to any gene: 9. The V gene's germline CDR1 is MNHEY and CDR2 SMNVEV (reference sequence). The CDR3 has 15 amino acids. The DNA for the CDR3 is TGTGCCAGCAGTAGACAGGGGCTATTTTTTTCACCCCTCCACTTT. Amino acid sequence: CASSRQGLFFSPLHF.

J is TRBJ2-3 and V is TRBV7-3, with D uncertain. CDR1 SGHTA and CDR2 FQGTGA come from the germline V gene. The CDR3 covers 14 residues. V lost 0 bases and J lost 2, with 6 bases in between. CDR3 coding DNA: TGTGCCAGCAGCTTAACGTCCGTCACAGATACGCAGTATTTT. It translates to CASSLTSVTDTQYF.

The CDR3 loop reads CSASGGQRLYEQYF. For the CDR3, the DNA is TGCAGTGCTAGTGGCGGGCAGAGACTCTACGAGCAGTACTTC. This rearrangement joins TRBV20-1 to TRBJ2-7, with a possible D match to TRBD2 (5 bases). Between the trimmed V and J ends, which lost 3 bases and 3 bases, there was a span of 15 bases. Germline lookup yields CDR1 DFQATT and CDR2 SNEGSKA (reference sequence). The CDR3 contains 14 residues.

This sequence joins TRBV3-1 (or the pseudogene TRBV3-2) and TRBJ1-2; D gene unclear. The CDR3 length is 13 residues. CDR1 and CDR2 from the germline V gene are LGHDT and YNNKEL (reference sequence). The V end was cut by 0 bases, the J end by 8 bases, with 10 bases between. The CDR3 reads CASSQEQSDGYTF. CDR3 DNA sequence: TGTGCCAGCAGCCAAGAACAAAGCGACGGCTACACCTTC.

The V call is TRBV20-1, the J call TRBJ1-2; tentatively, D is TRBD1 (5 bases). The CDR3 runs to 11 residues. Trimming took 7 bases from V and 4 from J, leaving 10 bases between them. In germline, CDR1 is DFQATT, CDR2 SNEGSKA (reference sequence). DNA for the CDR3: TGCAGTGTGACGGACACCTATGGCTACACCTTC. Protein: CSVTDTYGYTF.

V and J are TRBV7-2 and TRBJ1-6; possible D gene TRBD1, 6 bases. The CDR3 contains 15 residues. Germline assignment: CDR1 SGHTA and CDR2 FQGNSA. V shed 3 bases and J shed 14 bases, with 20 bases lying between them. For the CDR3, the DNA is TGTGCCAGCAGCTTTACTGGGCCTCAGGGGTCCACCCTCCACTTT. Protein: CASSFTGPQGSTLHF.

This chain connects TRBV9 to TRBJ1-2; TRBD1 matches 11 bases. The CDR3 is made up of 16 amino acids. Germline V gene data show CDR1 as SGDLS and CDR2 as YYNGEE. V trimming: 0 bases; J trimming: 8 bases; junction bases outside the gene matches: 9. The DNA for the CDR3 is TGTGCCAGCAGCGTAGGGGGACAGGGGGAAACGCGCGGCTACACCTTC. It encodes CASSVGGQGETRGYTF. The full variable domain, its missing parts supplied by reference TRBV9 and TRBJ1-2, is DSGVTQTPKHLITATGQRVTLRCSPRSGDLSVYWYQQSLDQGLQFLIQYYNGEERAKGNILERFSAQQFPDLHSELNLSSLELGDSALYFCASSVGGQGETRGYTFGSGTRLTVV.

This CDR3 reads CASSRGQSSGNTIYF. DNA of the CDR3: TGTGCCAGCAGCCGTGGACAGAGCTCTGGAAACACCATATATTTT. The chain uses TRBV7-9 and TRBJ1-3; possibly TRBD1 for D (6 bases). Trimming removed 5 bases at V and 0 bases at J, with 11 bases between. Germline V CDR1 and CDR2: SEHNR, FQNEAQ (reference sequence). The CDR3 contains 15 residues.

This clone has a handful of counts. The chain combines TRBV28 with TRBJ1-2, with D tentatively TRBD1 (6 bases). V was clipped by 6 bases and J by 4 bases, with 21 bases between them. Germline lookup yields CDR1 MDHEN and CDR2 SYDVKM. There are 16 residues in the CDR3. CDR3 protein: CASSTRQAPTSYGYTF. The CDR3 DNA reads as TGTGCCAGCAGCACCCGACAGGCTCCGACCTCCTATGGCTACACCTTC.

V and J are TRBV27 and TRBJ1-6, with TRBD1 matching over 8 bases. Trimming removed 5 bases from V and 6 bases from J; junction bases left unmatched: 6. CDR3 size: 15 residues. Germline CDR1 MNHEY, CDR2 SMNVEV (reference sequence). CDR3 sequence (DNA): TGTGCCAGCAGTCCCCTGGGACAGGCTAATTCACCCCTCCACTTT. The encoded protein is CASSPLGQANSPLHF.

V usage is TRBV6-2 or TRBV6-3 and J usage is TRBJ1-2; 7 nucleotides line up with TRBD1. The CDR3 is 13 residues long. Trimming removed 4 bases from V and 3 bases from J; junction bases left unmatched: 2. CDR1 MNHEY and CDR2 SVGEGT come from the germline V gene. The CDR3 sequence: CASSLRGHYGYTF. CDR3 sequence (DNA): TGTGCCAGCAGTTTGAGGGGGCACTATGGCTACACCTTC.